This TCR beta chain is drawn from a study of blood T cells in healthy people across ages. Study-level information: For every two T cells, template switching captured about one barcoded beta molecule.

The sample providers were healthy Caucasian people from Russia, aged roughly 6 to 90. Alongside a J-beta primer mix, a sample-barcoded 5' primer served in a second PCR lasting roughly 6 to 12 cycles. MiXCR was run by TCRdb on the 5' RACE reads, yielding one entry per CDR3 protein. There are under 1,100,000 distinct CDR3 sequences in the sample; roughly 24% occur only once, and around 0.75% lies in the top ten. V lost 8 bases and J lost 5, with 15 bases in between. CDR3 length: 12 residues. CDR1 and CDR2 from the germline V gene are SQVTM and ANQGSEA. This sample was also put to use in a study of T cells of mothers and their children. That source reports: Detection yielded no persistent microchimeric T cell clones.

This clonotype was sampled from a girl aged 2 to 10 in good health. Sequenced material: blood. The V call is TRBV29-1, the J call TRBJ2-5; weak D call: TRBD2 (6 bases). CDR3 nucleotides: TGCAGCTGCCTCCCCCGGGGGGAGACCCAGTACTTC. Encoded protein: CSCLPRGETQYF.